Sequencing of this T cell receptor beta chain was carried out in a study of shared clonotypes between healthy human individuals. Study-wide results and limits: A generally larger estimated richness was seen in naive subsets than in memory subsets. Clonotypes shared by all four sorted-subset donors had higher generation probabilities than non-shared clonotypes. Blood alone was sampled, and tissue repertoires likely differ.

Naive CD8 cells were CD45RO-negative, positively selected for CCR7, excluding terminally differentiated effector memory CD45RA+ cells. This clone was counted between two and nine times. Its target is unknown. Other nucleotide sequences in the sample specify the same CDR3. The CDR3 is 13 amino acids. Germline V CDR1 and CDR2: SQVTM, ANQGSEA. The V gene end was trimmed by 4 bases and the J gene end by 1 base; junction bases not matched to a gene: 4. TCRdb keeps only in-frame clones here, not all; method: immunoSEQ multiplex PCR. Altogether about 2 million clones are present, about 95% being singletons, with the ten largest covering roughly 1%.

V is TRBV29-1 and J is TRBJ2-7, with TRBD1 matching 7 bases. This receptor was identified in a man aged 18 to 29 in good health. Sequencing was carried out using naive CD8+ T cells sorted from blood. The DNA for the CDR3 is TGCAGCGTTGGAACAGGGGATTCCTACGAGCAGTACTTC. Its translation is CSVGTGDSYEQYF.